This paragraph reports one TCR beta chain. As yet, its antigen is unknown. This entry comes from a study of cytomegalovirus exposure and HLA in healthy donors. The V and J ends lost 5 bases and 5 bases, in that order; junction bases with no gene match: 11. This CDR3 has 15 residues. Germline V gives CDR1 SGHRS, CDR2 YFSETQ. The PCR made use of 60 Vbeta and 13 Jbeta primers. Sequencing used immunoSEQ multiplex PCR; TCRdb keeps in-frame clones, though not all of them. The sample carries about 160,000 clones, 75% to 85% recorded once. Study results and caveats: Data from an earlier analysis indicated that most TCR beta V segments were productive either about 87% or about 30% of the time. Later analysis identified 16,951 TCR beta sequences associated with HLA alleles, using a false discovery rate threshold of 0.05. Altogether, about 160 TCR beta chains were recorded as cytomegalovirus-associated.

The chain is built from TRBV5-1 and TRBJ2-5; TRBD2 agrees at 8 bases. Sequencing used PBMCs. The TCR originated in a female donor in good health and CMV-seronegative. The CDR3, as DNA: TGCGCCAGCAGATCAAGCGGGAGTGGTTGGGAGACCCAGTACTTC. Translating gives CASRSSGSGWETQYF.